The entry that follows covers one T cell receptor beta chain sequence. Repertoires were generated with immunoSEQ multiplex PCR, while TCRdb's copy carries only in-frame clones and drops some. The sample yields around 65,000 clones, 80% to 90% seen once. Germline values: CDR1 GTSNPN, CDR2 SVGIG (reference sequence). CDR3 length: 13 residues. V was cut by 3 bases and J by 6 bases, with 9 bases left in between. These data come from a study of neoadjuvant anti-PD-1 for oral cavity cancer. Time point denoted: after neoadjuvant nivolumab, at surgical resection. The clonotype was recovered from a person aged 35 to 85 with oral cavity squamous cell carcinoma. The rearrangement links TRBV30 to TRBJ1-6; D is undetermined. This specimen consisted of PBMCs, obtained after nivolumab (anti-PD-1) treatment. CDR3 nucleotide sequence: TGTGCCTGGAGGACGGACTTTAATTCACCCCTCCACTTT. This encodes CAWRTDFNSPLHF.